A single sample is the source of the 10 T cell receptor beta chains below, sequenced in a study of blood T cell repertoires in COVID-19 (dated by TCRdb to about 2020). Preparation of the library involved the immunoSEQ multiplex PCR assay. TCRdb took this table from immuneACCESS and kept in-frame rearrangements with V and J called. Such tables lack part of the clones; where checked against another copy, unresolved V genes explain under half of the gap, and the rest is unexplained. Across this sample there are around 18,000 clones, with under 85% seen only once. The biggest ten clones account for approximately 16% of the sample. The specimen was peripheral blood. The receptors derive from a man in his 70s with COVID-19, enrolled during active disease.

This clone occurred a few times. The chain uses TRBV24-1 and TRBJ2-2; 9 bases are shared with TRBD2. The CDR3 totals 17 residues. Germline-derived CDR1 and CDR2 are KGHDR and SFDVKD. The trim removed 2 bases at V and 1 base at J, leaving 4 bases unmatched. The CDR3: CATSDSSGRQNTGELFF. The CDR3 nucleotides are TGTGCCACCAGTGATTCCAGCGGGAGGCAGAACACCGGGGAGCTGTTTTTT.

The chain carries TRBV21-1 and TRBJ2-1; the D segment call TRBD2 is taken from the table without a DNA check. TRBV21-1 constitutes a pseudogene. This CDR3 has 16 amino acids. DNA for the CDR3: TGTGCCAGCAGCAAAGTTATCGAACTAGCATCCAATGAGCAGTTCTTC. It yields the protein CASSKVIELASNEQFF.

The chain carries TRBV10-1 and TRBJ2-7, with 9 bases aligning to TRBD1. CDR3 size: 10 residues. The germline CDR1 and CDR2 sequences are WNHNN and SYGVQD (reference sequence). V gave up 8 bases and J gave up 11 bases; unmatched junction bases: 4. The CDR3 DNA sequence: TGCGCCAGCTGCCGGGACAGGGAGTACTTC. Translation gives CASCRDREYF.

The chain has TRBV3-1 (or the pseudogene TRBV3-2) and TRBJ1-5; a possible D gene is TRBD1 (5 bases). V shed 3 bases and J shed 7 bases, with 10 bases lying between them. Germline values: CDR1 LGHDT, CDR2 YNNKEL (reference sequence). CDR3 length equals 13 residues. The CDR3 loop is CASSQDKEQPQHF. The CDR3 coding sequence is TGTGCCAGCAGCCAGGACAAGGAACAGCCCCAGCATTTT.

The genes are TRBV27 and TRBJ1-1; possible D gene TRBD1, 6 bases. Germline V lookup: CDR1 MNHEY, CDR2 SMNVEV (reference sequence). This CDR3 comprises 13 residues. Between the trimmed V and J ends, which lost 5 bases and 6 bases, there was a span of 13 bases. The CDR3 bases are TGTGCCAGCAGTATCACAGGGAGGGCTGAAGCTTTCTTT. This codes for CASSITGRAEAFF.

V and J are TRBV5-6 and TRBJ2-1, with 9 nucleotides matching TRBD2. This CDR3 comprises 12 residues. The germline V gene encodes CDR1 SGHDT and CDR2 YYEEEE. The ends lost 9 bases at V and 9 bases at J; junction bases unmatched: 7. CDR3 amino acids: CANVAGEAEQFF. The DNA for the CDR3 is TGTGCCAACGTAGCGGGAGAGGCTGAGCAGTTCTTC.

As regards this clone: This specimen includes other DNA sequences encoding the same CDR3. The chain carries TRBV4-1 and TRBJ2-3; 9 nucleotides agree with TRBD1. Trimming cost V 2 bases and J 5 bases; bases outside gene matches: 5. The CDR3 extends over 15 amino acids. Germline lookup yields CDR1 MGHRA and CDR2 YSYEKL. The CDR3 region has the DNA TGCGCCAGCAGCCAACGGACAGGGGCGGAAGATACGCAGTATTTT. This sequence encodes CASSQRTGAEDTQYF.

This clone was picked up one time. The V gene is TRBV7-9, the J gene TRBJ1-1; 9 nucleotides align to TRBD1. V lost 1 base and J lost 4; bases outside the gene matches: 4. CDR1 SEHNR and CDR2 FQNEAQ come from the germline V gene (reference sequence). The CDR3 runs to 15 residues. The CDR3 sequence is CASSLETGGTTEAFF. The DNA of the CDR3 is TGTGCCAGCAGCTTAGAAACAGGGGGCACCACTGAAGCTTTCTTT.

The chain is built from TRBV5-5 and TRBJ2-5; D gene unclear. The CDR3 sequence is 13 residues long. From germline, CDR1 is SGHKS and CDR2 YYEKEE (reference sequence). The V end lost 8 bases, the J end lost 2 bases, and 13 bases lay between the germline ends. The CDR3 protein is CASGGSPQETQYF. CDR3 coding DNA: TGTGCCAGTGGCGGTAGTCCACAAGAGACCCAGTACTTC.

This clone was observed a few times. The chain links TRBV3-1 (or the pseudogene TRBV3-2) to TRBJ1-5, with D hard to call. CDR3 length equals 14 residues. V was pared by 1 base and J by 0 bases, with 4 bases between. In germline, CDR1 is LGHDT, CDR2 YNNKEL (reference sequence). CDR3 DNA: TGTGCCAGCAGCCAAGGCTATAGCAATCAGCCCCAGCATTTT. Its protein is CASSQGYSNQPQHF.